The next 11 T cell receptor beta chains were all read from a single sample in a study of blood T cell repertoires in COVID-19. Here immunoSEQ multiplex PCR was the method, and the copy in TCRdb shows in-frame clones only, minus some. The table lists hundreds of thousands of clones, roughly 85% of them singletons. Sequenced: peripheral blood. Every receptor here comes from a human donor in a cohort sampled during active COVID-19.

V is TRBV9 and J is TRBJ2-1; possibly TRBD2 for D (6 bases). Germline CDR1 is SGDLS and CDR2 is YYNGEE. The CDR3 runs to 14 residues. V lost 0 bases to trimming and J lost 7 bases, with 11 bases between them. The DNA for the CDR3 is TGTGCCAGCAGCGTAGAACTAGCTAGGAATGAGCAGTTCTTC. Amino acids: CASSVELARNEQFF.

This chain links TRBV6-5 with TRBJ2-3; TRBD1 matches at 7 bases. Per the germline V gene, CDR1 is MNHEY and CDR2 is SVGAGI. After removal of 0 bases from V and 3 bases from J, the junction contained 6 bases not matched to a gene. The CDR3 spans 16 residues. The CDR3 spells CASSYSTGSSTDTQYF. CDR3 DNA sequence: TGTGCCAGCAGTTACTCGACAGGGAGTTCGACAGATACGCAGTATTTT.

This chain links TRBV27 with TRBJ2-7; a possible D gene is TRBD2 (5 bases). V was cut by 5 bases and J by 5 bases, with 10 bases left in between. Germline CDR1 and CDR2: MNHEY and SMNVEV (reference sequence). The CDR3 sequence is 12 residues long. CDR3 nucleotide sequence: TGTGCCAGCAGTCCGGGATTGAACGAGCAGTACTTC. Encoded protein: CASSPGLNEQYF.

The V call is TRBV7-9, the J call TRBJ2-7; 7 nucleotides agree with TRBD2. The germline CDR1 and CDR2 sequences are SEHNR and FQNEAQ (reference sequence). The CDR3 is 13 residues long. J lost 7 bases, V lost 1 base, and 4 bases had no gene match. CDR3 sequence: CASSLGGREEQYF. CDR3 in DNA: TGTGCCAGCAGCTTAGGTGGGAGGGAAGAGCAGTACTTC.

This clone has only a few counts. This sequence joins TRBV6-1 and TRBJ1-5; 7 bases are a match to TRBD1. This CDR3 region has 20 residues. Germline CDR1 MNHNS, CDR2 SASEGT. V gave up 4 bases and J gave up 0 bases; unmatched junction bases: 18. This CDR3 is CASSVPLMTGRPYSNQPQHF. The CDR3 DNA reads TGTGCCAGCAGTGTCCCACTAATGACAGGGAGGCCCTATAGCAATCAGCCCCAGCATTTT.

This chain connects TRBV19 to TRBJ1-3; 7 bases match TRBD1. Germline V lookup: CDR1 LNHDA, CDR2 SQIVND (reference sequence). This CDR3 comprises 16 residues. The junction had 7 bases not matched to a gene; V was cut back by 4 bases and J by 1 base. CDR3 sequence: CASSNRQGDSGNTIYF. The DNA for the CDR3 is TGTGCCAGTAGTAACCGACAGGGCGATTCTGGAAACACCATATATTTT.

The V call is TRBV6-5, the J call TRBJ2-7; a possible D gene is TRBD1 (6 bases). This CDR3 spans 14 amino acids. Trimming removed 10 bases at V and 1 base at J, with 17 bases between. Germline V gives CDR1 MNHEY, CDR2 SVGAGI. In nucleotides, the CDR3 is TGTGCCACTAGAAGGGGGACACTTTCCTACGAGCAGTACTTC. Protein sequence: CATRRGTLSYEQYF.

This rearrangement joins TRBV10-3 to TRBJ1-6, with 10 bases lining up with TRBD1. Germline CDR1 reads ENHRY; CDR2 reads SYGVKD. The V segment lost 8 bases and the J segment 8 bases; nucleotides outside the gene matches: 3. The CDR3 is made up of 13 amino acids. CDR3: CAIRDRGDSPLHF. For the CDR3, the DNA is TGTGCCATCCGGGACAGGGGCGATTCACCCCTCCACTTT.

This clone has only one observation. The chain links TRBV19 to TRBJ2-7, with 7 positions matching TRBD2. Trimming removed 5 bases from V and 0 bases from J; junction bases left unmatched: 10. The CDR3 runs to 16 residues. Looked up from germline, CDR1 is LNHDA and CDR2 is SQIVND (reference sequence). This CDR3 reads CASSSVAGASSYEQYF. DNA of the CDR3: TGTGCCAGTAGTTCAGTAGCGGGTGCTAGCTCCTACGAGCAGTACTTC.

This chain joins TRBV18 and TRBJ1-2; 8 bases map to TRBD1. The CDR3 covers 17 residues. V lost 4 bases and J lost 4; bases outside the gene matches: 14. Germline CDR1 reads KGHSH; CDR2 reads LQKENI. The CDR3 DNA sequence: TGTGCCAGCTCACGACCGGGACAGGCGGGTTATACCTATGGCTACACCTTC. Its translation: CASSRPGQAGYTYGYTF.

This chain uses TRBV7-9 with TRBJ2-4, with TRBD2 matching over 13 bases. The germline CDR1 and CDR2 sequences are SEHNR and FQNEAQ (reference sequence). This CDR3 has 18 amino acids. V lost 6 bases to trimming and J lost 0 bases; unmatched junction nucleotides: 8. The CDR3 protein is CASSPGLAGIIAKNIQYF. CDR3 nucleotides: TGTGCCAGCAGTCCGGGACTAGCGGGGATTATAGCCAAAAACATTCAGTACTTC.